These 28 T cell receptor beta chains originate from one sample sequenced in a study of blood T cell repertoires in COVID-19. Assay used: immunoSEQ multiplex PCR; TCRdb lists only in-frame clones, some missing. The sample lists some 53,000 clones; more than 75% were seen once. The sequencing input was peripheral blood. The receptors were gathered from a man in his sixties or seventies with acute or convalescent COVID-19.

V is TRBV11-3 and J is TRBJ2-2; 11 bases align to TRBD2. Germline-derived CDR1 and CDR2 are SGHNT and YENEEA. The CDR3 totals 14 residues. V gave up 5 bases and J gave up 8 bases; unmatched junction bases: 4. This CDR3 reads CASSRTSGRGELFF. CDR3 in DNA: TGTGCCAGCAGCCGAACTAGCGGGAGAGGGGAGCTGTTTTTT.

The V call is TRBV6-5, the J call TRBJ2-1; TRBD1 is a possible D gene (6 bases). Trimming removed 8 bases from V and 4 bases from J, with 9 bases in between. Germline CDR1 reads MNHEY; CDR2 reads SVGAGI. The length of the CDR3 is 12 residues. Here the CDR3 DNA reads TGTGCCAGCCGGACAGTTTACAATGAGCAGTTCTTC. It is translated as CASRTVYNEQFF.

This rearrangement joins TRBV28 to TRBJ2-7, with a tentative D call TRBD1 (5 bases). CDR3 length: 15 residues. The germline gives CDR1 MDHEN, CDR2 SYDVKM. Trimming took 1 base from V and 5 from J, leaving 15 bases between them. CDR3 amino acids: CASSLYARASHEQYF. The CDR3 DNA is TGTGCCAGCAGTTTATATGCCAGGGCGAGCCACGAGCAGTACTTC.

This clone appeared once. This chain joins TRBV19 and TRBJ2-7; 10 bases match TRBD1. The CDR3 spans 15 residues. With V trimmed by 3 bases and J by 5 bases, 7 bases remained unmatched. The V gene's germline CDR1 is LNHDA and CDR2 SQIVND (reference sequence). The CDR3 is CASSIRGQGKNEQYF. The CDR3, as DNA: TGTGCCAGTAGTATTAGGGGACAGGGGAAGAACGAGCAGTACTTC. The whole variable domain, remainder taken from reference TRBV19 and TRBJ2-7, is DGGITQSPKYLFRKEGQNVTLSCEQNLNHDAMYWYRQDPGQGLRLIYYSQIVNDFQKGDIAEGYSVSREKKESFPLTVTSAQKNPTAFYLCASSIRGQGKNEQYFGPGTRLTVT.

J is TRBJ2-4 and V is TRBV2, with a tentative D call TRBD2 (5 bases). This CDR3 has 12 residues. V gave up 5 bases and J gave up 9 bases, with 11 bases separating them. Germline V gene sequence: CDR1 SNHLY, CDR2 FYNNEI. This CDR3 is CASSSGGSIQYF. The CDR3 coding sequence is TGTGCCAGCAGTAGTGGTGGGAGCATTCAGTACTTC. The whole variable domain, filled in from reference TRBV2 and TRBJ2-4, reads EPEVTQTPSHQVTQMGQEVILRCVPISNHLYFYWYRQILGQKVEFLVSFYNNEISEKSEIFDDQFSVERPDGSNFTLKIRSTKLEDSAMYFCASSSGGSIQYFGAGTRLSVL.

V is TRBV18 and J is TRBJ1-1, with a tentative D call TRBD1 (6 bases). This CDR3 spans 13 amino acids. V was pared by 3 bases and J by 4 bases, with 9 bases between. Germline assignment: CDR1 KGHSH and CDR2 LQKENI. The CDR3 DNA reads TGTGCCAGCTCACCGGACAGAGTCACTGAAGCTTTCTTT. Protein: CASSPDRVTEAFF.

CDR3 nucleotides: TGTGCCAGCAGTTGGGACAGCACCTATAGCAATCAGCCCCAGCATTTT. Translation: CASSWDSTYSNQPQHF. V gene TRBV6-5 combines with J gene TRBJ1-5; 7 positions match TRBD1. The CDR3 is 16 residues long. Trimming at V came to 4 bases and at J to 0 bases, leaving 6 bases not matched to a gene. The V gene's germline CDR1 is MNHEY and CDR2 SVGAGI.

As DNA, the CDR3 is TGCGCCAGCAGCCAATGGGGGGTTGGAAACACCATATATTTT. Residues: CASSQWGVGNTIYF. The chain combines TRBV4-1 with TRBJ1-3, with D maybe TRBD1 (5 bases). This CDR3 comprises 14 residues. Per the germline V gene, CDR1 is MGHRA and CDR2 is YSYEKL. V shed 2 bases and J shed 3 bases, with 8 bases lying between them.

The chain links TRBV16 to TRBJ1-1; the D is unclear. This CDR3 has 14 amino acids. The germline V and J ends were trimmed by 1 base and 1 base, with 7 bases remaining between them. The germline gives CDR1 KGHSY, CDR2 FQNENV. This CDR3 is CASSQFGRNTEAFF. Here the CDR3 DNA reads TGTGCCAGCAGCCAATTTGGGCGGAACACTGAAGCTTTCTTT.

This clone was observed once. The V call is TRBV5-6, the J call TRBJ2-5; tentatively, D is TRBD1 (6 bases). Germline V gene data show CDR1 as SGHDT and CDR2 as YYEEEE. The CDR3 spans 14 residues. The V end lost 4 bases, the J end lost 5 bases, and 15 bases lay between the germline ends. CDR3 loop: CASSNQQGLETQYF. The DNA of the CDR3 is TGTGCCAGCAGCAACCAACAGGGTTTGGAGACCCAGTACTTC. The variable domain in full, completed from reference TRBV5-6 and TRBJ2-5, reads DAGVTQSPTHLIKTRGQQVTLRCSPKSGHDTVSWYQQALGQGPQFIFQYYEEEERQRGNFPDRFSGHQFPNYSSELNVNALLLGDSALYLCASSNQQGLETQYFGPGTRLLVL.

The chain is built from TRBV9 and TRBJ2-5; TRBD2 aligns across 11 bases. The germline V gene encodes CDR1 SGDLS and CDR2 YYNGEE. This CDR3 has 17 amino acids. The V segment lost 4 bases and the J segment 3 bases; nucleotides outside the gene matches: 11. CDR3 amino acids: CASSLFSNSGGEETQYF. The CDR3 bases are TGTGCCAGCAGCCTATTTTCTAATAGCGGGGGGGAAGAGACCCAGTACTTC.

Concerning this clone itself: Within the sample, other DNA sequences also encode this same CDR3. This sequence joins TRBV4-2 and TRBJ2-1; D not certain. The CDR3 consists of 15 residues. Germline V gives CDR1 LGHNA, CDR2 YNFKEQ. V shed 0 bases and J shed 3 bases, with 9 bases lying between them. In DNA form, the CDR3 reads TGTGCCAGCAGCCAAGAACGGTCAGGCTACAATGAGCAGTTCTTC. Translating gives CASSQERSGYNEQFF.

The chain couples TRBV12-3 or TRBV12-4 to TRBJ1-2, with D hard to call. This CDR3 is built from 12 residues. With 1 base removed from V and 4 bases from J, the gap between germline ends came to 4 bases. CDR3 protein: CASSLGSYGYTF. The CDR3, as DNA: TGTGCCAGCAGTTTAGGCAGCTATGGCTACACCTTC.

The chain recombines TRBV29-1 with TRBJ2-3; D might be TRBD1 (6 bases). The CDR3 sequence is 13 residues long. V lost 5 bases, J lost 5 bases, and 14 bases lay in between. Germline V gene lookup returns CDR1 SQVTM and CDR2 ANQGSEA. The CDR3 nucleotides are TGCAGCGTTCTAGCAGGGGCCCGAGATACGCAGTATTTT. This codes for CSVLAGARDTQYF.

The rearrangement uses TRBV10-3 and TRBJ2-1, with a possible D match to TRBD2 (6 bases). This CDR3 is 15 amino acids long. Germline V lookup: CDR1 ENHRY, CDR2 SYGVKD. V was clipped by 6 bases and J by 4 bases, with 16 bases between them. This CDR3 reads CAISGTLTVYNEQFF. Here the CDR3 DNA reads TGTGCCATCAGCGGGACTCTGACTGTTTACAATGAGCAGTTCTTC.

As to this clone: One junction end does not reproduce the germline sequence, and a read error may be involved. The chain uses TRBV10-3 and TRBJ2-5, with TRBD1 identical over 8 bases. This CDR3 region has 11 residues. Germline assignment: CDR1 ENHRY and CDR2 SYGVKD. CDR3 bases: TGCTTTCGGACAGGGCAAGAGACCCAGTACTTC. This gives the protein CFRTGQETQYF.

This clone was detected once. This chain connects TRBV27 to TRBJ2-2, with a weak D call TRBD1 (6 bases). The CDR3 extends over 15 amino acids. V lost 7 bases and J lost 4, with 16 bases in between. Germline V gene data show CDR1 as MNHEY and CDR2 as SMNVEV (reference sequence). CDR3 sequence (DNA): TGTGCCAGCACTGCCAGGGGTTTGGGCACCGGGGAGCTGTTTTTT. This codes for CASTARGLGTGELFF.

The sample holds a few counts of this clone. This chain uses TRBV4-3 with TRBJ1-6; the D gene is possibly TRBD1 (6 bases). Germline V gene sequence: CDR1 LGHNA, CDR2 YSLEER. Deletions cut 2 bases from V and 5 bases from J, with 13 bases between. There are 16 residues in the CDR3. CDR3 protein: CASSQRARGNNSPLHF. The CDR3 DNA is TGCGCCAGCAGCCAAAGGGCCAGGGGTAATAATTCACCCCTCCACTTT.

This clone was observed once. This rearrangement joins TRBV14 to TRBJ1-2; the D gene is possibly TRBD1 (5 bases). Germline V gene data show CDR1 as SGHDN and CDR2 as FVKESK. Between the trimmed V and J ends, which lost 5 bases and 4 bases, there was a span of 14 bases. The CDR3 has 14 residues. The CDR3 reads CASSVGEWGYGYTF. Here the CDR3 DNA reads TGTGCCAGCAGCGTAGGGGAATGGGGCTATGGCTACACCTTC.

Only a few counts were recorded for this clone. This chain connects TRBV4-1 to TRBJ1-1; the D is unclear. The CDR3 runs to 14 residues. V dropped 0 bases and J dropped 2 bases, with 7 bases sitting between them. CDR1 is MGHRA, CDR2 YSYEKL, per germline. The CDR3 loop is CASSQEGRNTEAFF. DNA for the CDR3: TGCGCCAGCAGCCAAGAGGGCAGAAACACTGAAGCTTTCTTT.

This chain joins TRBV18 and TRBJ2-6, with D unclear. Per the germline V gene, CDR1 is KGHSH and CDR2 is LQKENI. CDR3 length equals 15 residues. Trimming took 3 bases from V and 0 from J, leaving 6 bases between them. CDR3 sequence reads: CASSPASSGANVLTF. The CDR3 DNA reads as TGTGCCAGCTCACCGGCCAGCTCTGGGGCCAACGTCCTGACTTTC.

The V gene is TRBV29-1, the J gene TRBJ1-1; maybe TRBD1 (5 bases). This CDR3 is 12 amino acids long. From germline, CDR1 is SQVTM and CDR2 ANQGSEA. The V and J ends lost 6 bases and 1 base respectively, with 9 bases between them. The CDR3 DNA is TGCAGCGTGGGACTGAGGAACACTGAAGCTTTCTTT. This gives the protein CSVGLRNTEAFF.

The J gene is TRBJ2-2, the V gene TRBV29-1; 12 positions match TRBD2. V lost 8 bases to trimming and J lost 0 bases; unmatched junction nucleotides: 13. The CDR3 is 18 residues long. The V gene's germline CDR1 is SQVTM and CDR2 ANQGSEA. The CDR3 spells CSQPGLRTSGANTGELFF. CDR3 nucleotides: TGCAGCCAACCGGGACTGAGGACTAGCGGGGCGAACACCGGGGAGCTGTTTTTT.

This chain connects TRBV29-1 to TRBJ1-1; a weak D match, TRBD1 (5 bases). Per germline, CDR1 SQVTM and CDR2 ANQGSEA. Trimming left V 4 bases short and J 0 bases short, with 12 bases between. This CDR3 region has 14 residues. The CDR3 reads CSVVGDRMNTEAFF. The DNA of the CDR3 is TGCAGCGTTGTAGGTGACAGAATGAACACTGAAGCTTTCTTT.

This chain joins TRBV3-1 (or the pseudogene TRBV3-2) and TRBJ2-4; D gene uncertain. The V end lost 0 bases, the J end lost 2 bases, and 14 bases lay between the germline ends. Germline CDR1 and CDR2: LGHDT and YNNKEL (reference sequence). This CDR3 region has 17 residues. The CDR3 DNA reads TGTGCCAGCAGCCAAGATTTGGCTGACATGTCCAAAAACATTCAGTACTTC. Protein sequence: CASSQDLADMSKNIQYF.

The chain is built from TRBV27 and TRBJ2-3, with D unclear. The V and J ends lost 1 base and 5 bases respectively, with 19 bases between them. CDR3 size: 17 residues. The V gene's germline CDR1 is MNHEY and CDR2 SMNVEV (reference sequence). CDR3 amino acids: CASSLFALRHLGDTQYF. The CDR3 region has the DNA TGTGCCAGCAGTTTATTCGCCCTCAGACACTTAGGAGATACGCAGTATTTT.

This clone was recorded a few times. The V gene is TRBV6-1, the J gene TRBJ1-2, with TRBD1 matching 7 bases. CDR3 length equals 14 residues. Germline CDR1 MNHNS, CDR2 SASEGT. The trim removed 2 bases at V and 4 bases at J, leaving 4 bases unmatched. CDR3 bases: TGTGCCAGCAGTGAAAGACCAGGGGGCTATGGCTACACCTTC. It encodes CASSERPGGYGYTF.

This clone showed up just once. This chain connects TRBV4-2 to TRBJ2-7; tentative D call: TRBD2 (6 bases). Per germline, CDR1 LGHNA and CDR2 YNFKEQ. This CDR3 is built from 14 residues. Trimming took 2 bases from V and 4 from J, leaving 12 bases between them. CDR3 loop: CASSQQRESYEQYF. The CDR3 nucleotides are TGTGCCAGCAGCCAACAACGGGAGAGTTACGAGCAGTACTTC.